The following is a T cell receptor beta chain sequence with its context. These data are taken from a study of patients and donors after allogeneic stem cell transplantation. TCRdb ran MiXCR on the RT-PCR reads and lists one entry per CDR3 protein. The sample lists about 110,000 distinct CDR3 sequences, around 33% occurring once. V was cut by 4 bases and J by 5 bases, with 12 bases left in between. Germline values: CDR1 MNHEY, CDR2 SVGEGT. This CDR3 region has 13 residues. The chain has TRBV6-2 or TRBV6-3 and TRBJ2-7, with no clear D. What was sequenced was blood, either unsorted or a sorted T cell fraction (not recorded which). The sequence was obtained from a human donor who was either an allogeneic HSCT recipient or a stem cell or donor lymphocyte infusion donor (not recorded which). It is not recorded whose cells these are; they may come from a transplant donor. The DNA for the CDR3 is TGTGCCAGCAGTTTCGCCTTTGCGGACGAGCAGTACTTC. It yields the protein CASSFAFADEQYF.